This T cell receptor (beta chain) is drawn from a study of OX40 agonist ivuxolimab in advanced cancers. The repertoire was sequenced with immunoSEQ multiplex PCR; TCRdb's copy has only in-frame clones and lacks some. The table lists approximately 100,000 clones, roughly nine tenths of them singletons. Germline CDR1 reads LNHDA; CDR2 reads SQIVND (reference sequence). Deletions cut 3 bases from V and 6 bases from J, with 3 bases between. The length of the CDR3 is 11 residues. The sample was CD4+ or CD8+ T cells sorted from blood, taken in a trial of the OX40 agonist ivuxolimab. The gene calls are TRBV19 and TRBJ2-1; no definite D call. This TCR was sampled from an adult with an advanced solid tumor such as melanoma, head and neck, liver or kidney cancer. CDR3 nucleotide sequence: TGTGCCAGTAGTATGGTCAATGAGCAGTTCTTC. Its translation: CASSMVNEQFF. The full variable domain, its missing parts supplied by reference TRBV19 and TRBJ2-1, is DGGITQSPKYLFRKEGQNVTLSCEQNLNHDAMYWYRQDPGQGLRLIYYSQIVNDFQKGDIAEGYSVSREKKESFPLTVTSAQKNPTAFYLCASSMVNEQFFGPGTRLTVL.